The 21 T cell receptor beta chains below come from one sample, sequenced in a study of cytomegalovirus exposure and HLA in healthy donors. Sequencing was performed with immunoSEQ multiplex PCR; in TCRdb, only in-frame clones are kept and a portion is missing. Of 150,000 to 200,000 clones in the sample, more than 70% were seen once. The specimen was PBMCs. The receptors originated from a man aged 25 to 45 in good health and CMV-seropositive.

This clone was seen many times. CDR3 sequence: CASSLDRSRGQINTGELFF. The DNA for the CDR3 is TGTGCCAGCAGCTTAGATAGGTCCCGGGGACAGATAAACACCGGGGAGCTGTTTTTT. The chain employs TRBV11-2 and TRBJ2-2; 7 bases fit TRBD1. This CDR3 is built from 19 residues. CDR1 SGHAT and CDR2 FQNNGV come from the germline V gene. The ends lost 0 bases at V and 2 bases at J; junction bases unmatched: 12.

The chain has TRBV5-6 and TRBJ2-5, with 12 bases that match TRBD2. Unmatched junction bases numbered 10, after V lost 7 bases and J lost 9 bases. The CDR3 has 14 amino acids. Germline CDR1 and CDR2: SGHDT and YYEEEE. The DNA for the CDR3 is TGTGCCAGCTCCGGGACTAGCGGGCTTGGGGCCCAGTACTTC. Protein: CASSGTSGLGAQYF. Looking up the rest from reference TRBV5-6 and TRBJ2-5 gives the full variable domain: DAGVTQSPTHLIKTRGQQVTLRCSPKSGHDTVSWYQQALGQGPQFIFQYYEEEERQRGNFPDRFSGHQFPNYSSELNVNALLLGDSALYLCASSGTSGLGAQYFGPGTRLLVL.

The genes are TRBV7-6 and TRBJ2-5, with 15 bases matching TRBD2. Losses at the gene ends were 5 bases for V and 5 bases for J; bases not matched to a gene: 9. This CDR3 has 17 residues. CDR1 is SGHVS and CDR2 is FNYEAQ in the germline V gene. CDR3 sequence reads: CASSGRTSGGARETQYF. CDR3 in DNA: TGTGCCAGCAGCGGACGGACTAGCGGGGGGGCGAGGGAGACCCAGTACTTC.

This chain links TRBV5-1 with TRBJ2-3; 8 bases map to TRBD1. V trimming: 4 bases; J trimming: 4 bases; junction bases outside the gene matches: 8. The length of the CDR3 is 15 residues. Germline CDR1 reads SGHRS; CDR2 reads YFSETQ. This chain's CDR3 is CASSPRQGRPDTQYF. The CDR3 nucleotides are TGCGCCAGCAGCCCGAGACAGGGGAGGCCAGATACGCAGTATTTT.

In its sample, this clone was seen a few times. The CDR3 region is CASSYSVTSGSGEQFF. The CDR3 bases are TGTGCCAGCAGTTACTCGGTGACTAGCGGGAGCGGTGAGCAGTTCTTC. The chain has TRBV6-6 and TRBJ2-1; 12 bases are shared with TRBD2. CDR3 length: 16 amino acids. The ends lost 0 bases at V and 9 bases at J; junction bases unmatched: 6. The V gene's germline CDR1 is MNHNY and CDR2 SVGAGI (reference sequence).

CDR3 bases: TGTGCCAGCAGGGAGGAGGGCTCCTACAATGAGCAGTTCTTC. Its translation: CASREEGSYNEQFF. The rearrangement uses TRBV6-6 and TRBJ2-1; TRBD2 might be the D (6 bases). V gave up 6 bases and J gave up 0 bases, with 9 bases separating them. Germline lookup yields CDR1 MNHNY and CDR2 SVGAGI (reference sequence). The CDR3 loop spans 14 amino acids.

The gene calls are TRBV11-3 and TRBJ2-7; D uncertain. The V end lost 5 bases, the J end lost 2 bases, and 13 bases lay between the germline ends. The CDR3 length is 14 residues. Per the germline V gene, CDR1 is SGHNT and CDR2 is YENEEA. CDR3 bases: TGTGCCAGCAGCCGATCGTCGGGTCCCTACGAGCAGTACTTC. This translates into CASSRSSGPYEQYF.

For the CDR3, the DNA is TGTGCCAGCAGTGAACCCGTAGCGGGAGCGGAGAATGAGCAGTTCTTC. Protein: CASSEPVAGAENEQFF. The V and J genes are TRBV6-1 and TRBJ2-1; 9 bases line up with TRBD2. The germline V gene has CDR1 MNHNS and CDR2 SASEGT. This CDR3 comprises 16 residues. V lost 2 bases to trimming and J lost 7 bases; unmatched junction nucleotides: 9.

The chain recombines TRBV7-9 with TRBJ2-7, with TRBD2 matching 8 bases. V dropped 4 bases and J dropped 3; count of bases not matched to a gene: 11. Germline V gene sequence: CDR1 SEHNR, CDR2 FQNEAQ (reference sequence). This CDR3 comprises 16 residues. CDR3 in DNA: TGTGCCAGCAGCTGGGTAGGGGGACTAGGACGCTACGAGCAGTACTTC. This encodes CASSWVGGLGRYEQYF.

The CDR3 loop is CASSFSPAGSYEQYF. The CDR3 region has the DNA TGCGCCAGCAGCTTCTCCCCAGCGGGCTCCTACGAGCAGTACTTC. This chain connects TRBV5-1 to TRBJ2-7; D perhaps matches TRBD2 (6 bases). Germline loops: CDR1 SGHRS, CDR2 YFSETQ. The V end lost 2 bases, the J end lost 0 bases, and 12 bases lay between the germline ends. This CDR3 contains 15 residues.

This chain joins TRBV28 and TRBJ1-2; D possibly corresponds to TRBD1 (6 bases). Trimming took 5 bases from V and 4 from J, leaving 8 bases between them. The CDR3 is 12 residues long. Germline CDR1 and CDR2: MDHEN and SYDVKM. CDR3 sequence: CASSQTGYGYTF. The CDR3, as DNA: TGTGCCAGCAGTCAGACAGGCTATGGCTACACCTTC.

For this clone: Within the sample, other DNA sequences also encode this same CDR3. The V call is TRBV5-4, the J call TRBJ2-7; D is undetermined. The germline V gene has CDR1 SGHNT and CDR2 YYREEE (reference sequence). V shed 0 bases and J shed 1 base, with 5 bases lying between them. The CDR3 length is 13 residues. The CDR3 loop reads CASSLVGSYEQYF. The CDR3, as DNA: TGTGCCAGCAGCTTGGTCGGTTCCTACGAGCAGTACTTC.

The chain employs TRBV30 and TRBJ1-1; perhaps TRBD1 as D (5 bases). CDR1 is GTSNPN and CDR2 is SVGIG in the germline V gene (reference sequence). Trimming left V 5 bases short and J 1 base short, with 11 bases between. This CDR3 comprises 13 residues. CDR3 loop: CAWDGQGNTEAFF. The CDR3 DNA sequence: TGTGCCTGGGACGGGCAGGGGAACACTGAAGCTTTCTTT.

The chain uses TRBV14 and TRBJ2-4; D not certain. The length of the CDR3 is 17 residues. From germline, CDR1 is SGHDN and CDR2 FVKESK. V shed 1 base and J shed 0 bases, with 13 bases lying between them. The chain's CDR3 is CASSQVPGTRAKNIQYF. The CDR3 DNA follows: TGTGCCAGCAGCCAAGTTCCCGGTACTCGAGCCAAAAACATTCAGTACTTC.

V is TRBV9 and J is TRBJ1-3; 7 positions agree with TRBD1. V trimming: 4 bases; J trimming: 0 bases; junction bases outside the gene matches: 10. The CDR3 extends over 17 amino acids. The germline gives CDR1 SGDLS, CDR2 YYNGEE. This CDR3 is CASSWGTEISSGNTIYF. As DNA, the CDR3 is TGTGCCAGCAGCTGGGGGACAGAGATAAGCTCTGGAAACACCATATATTTT.

The DNA for the CDR3 is TGTGCCAGCAGCCCCCAGGAGACCCAGTACTTC. As protein: CASSPQETQYF. The J gene is TRBJ2-5, the V gene TRBV7-8, with D uncertain. In germline, CDR1 is SGHVS, CDR2 FQNEAQ. V lost 5 bases, J lost 5 bases, and 6 bases lay in between. The CDR3 sequence is 11 residues long.

The chain has TRBV28 and TRBJ1-2; D is undetermined. This CDR3 region has 15 residues. The V end was cut by 2 bases, the J end by 5 bases, with 15 bases between. The V gene's germline CDR1 is MDHEN and CDR2 SYDVKM. The CDR3 DNA sequence: TGTGCCAGCAGTTTAGTTTTACGCGGAAAGTATGGCTACACCTTC. This sequence encodes CASSLVLRGKYGYTF.

This clone was seen only a few times. This chain joins TRBV7-2 and TRBJ1-2; a weak D match, TRBD1 (6 bases). Trimming took off 5 bases at V and 13 bases at J, with 17 bases between the two ends. In germline, CDR1 is SGHTA, CDR2 FQGNSA. There are 12 residues in the CDR3. CDR3: CASSGYRVGPTF. As DNA, the CDR3 is TGTGCCAGCAGCGGCTACAGGGTAGGGCCCACCTTC.

In its sample, this clone was seen a few times. This chain connects TRBV4-3 to TRBJ2-7; possible D gene TRBD1, 5 bases. Germline V gene lookup returns CDR1 LGHNA and CDR2 YSLEER. The CDR3 extends over 16 amino acids. V lost 0 bases, J lost 3 bases, and 15 bases lay in between. Here the CDR3 reads CASSQDSTGGRYEQYF. CDR3 DNA: TGCGCCAGCAGCCAAGATTCCACAGGCGGTCGCTACGAGCAGTACTTC.

This sequence joins TRBV5-1 and TRBJ2-7, with TRBD2 matching 10 bases. Germline CDR1 is SGHRS and CDR2 is YFSETQ. The CDR3 totals 17 residues. V gave up 3 bases and J gave up 6 bases; unmatched junction bases: 15. CDR3 in amino acids: CASSWPLQREGPLEQYF. In DNA form, the CDR3 reads TGCGCCAGCAGCTGGCCCTTACAGCGGGAGGGCCCACTCGAGCAGTACTTC.

In DNA form, the CDR3 reads TGTGCCAGCAGAGAACATTTTAACTATGGCTACACCTTC. Translation gives CASREHFNYGYTF. The genes are TRBV6-5 and TRBJ1-2; no firm D call. Trimming left V 6 bases short and J 1 base short, with 9 bases between. There are 13 residues in the CDR3. Germline CDR1 is MNHEY and CDR2 is SVGAGI.